These T cell receptor beta chains were read from a single sample in a study of blood T cell repertoires in COVID-19. The table came from immunoSEQ multiplex PCR; TCRdb's copy has only in-frame clones and leaves some out. The sample includes fewer than 110,000 clones, around four fifths of them seen just once. Sequenced sample: peripheral blood. The receptors were sampled from a human donor in a cohort sampled during active COVID-19. The CDR3 runs from the conserved cysteine through the conserved F or W. D genes are given only for firm matches. Size values are once, few and many counts, or a class for expanded clones, and some rows have none.

d_gene	abundance	v_gene	j_gene	CDR3nt	CDR3aa
TRBD1	.	TRBV5-1	TRBJ2-7	TGCGCCAGCAGCAGGGGACAGGGCGCCTACGAGCAGTACTTC	CASSRGQGAYEQYF
TRBD1	.	TRBV11-2	TRBJ1-4	TGTGCCAGCAGTCGCGGGACAGTGAATGAAAAACTGTTTTTT	CASSRGTVNEKLFF
.	.	TRBV5-1	TRBJ2-5	TGCGCCAGCAGCTTGGAGAGTAGTTTGATCCAGTACTTC	CASSLESSLIQYF
TRBD1	once	TRBV7-9	TRBJ1-1	TGTGCCAGCAGCATGGGACAGGCGAACACTGAAGCTTTCTTT	CASSMGQANTEAFF
.	few	TRBV27	TRBJ1-2	TGTGCCAGCAGTTTAGACAGACTCAACCGCTATGGCTACACCTTC	CASSLDRLNRYGYTF
TRBD2	.	TRBV19	TRBJ2-7	TGTGCCAGTAGTCTTAGGCTTGGCGGGGGGGCCTACGAGCAGTACTTC	CASSLRLGGGAYEQYF
TRBD1	.	TRBV19	TRBJ1-2	TGTGCCAGCCGGACAACAGGGGGAGGCTATGGCTACACCTTC	CASRTTGGGYGYTF
.	.	TRBV5-1	TRBJ1-1	TGCGCCAGCAGCTTGGCCGAGGGGAACACTGAAGCTTTCTTT	CASSLAEGNTEAFF
.	once	TRBV19	TRBJ1-2	TGTGCCAGTAGTATAGATTTCTTCAACCACGGAAGTCCGAGGCTTAACTATGGCTACACCTTC	CASSIDFFNHGSPRLNYGYTF
TRBD1	.	TRBV19	TRBJ1-1	TGTGCCAGTAGTACCCCGGGACAGGGGATGCGGGCACTGAACACTGAAGCTTTCTTT	CASSTPGQGMRALNTEAFF
TRBD1	.	TRBV5-1	TRBJ2-1	TGCGCCAGCAGCTTGGGGGGACAGGGGCTTAATGAGCAGTTCTTC	CASSLGGQGLNEQFF
.	.	TRBV5-1	TRBJ2-6	TGCGCCAGCAGCTTGGAACCTCTAGCACCCGGGGCCAACGTCCTGACTTTC	CASSLEPLAPGANVLTF
.	.	TRBV13	TRBJ2-2	TGTGCCAGCAGCCCACCCCGGGCACTAGAACGAGCCGGGGAGCTGTTTTTT	CASSPPRALERAGELFF
.	.	TRBV29-1	TRBJ1-1	TGCAGCGTGGGCCTGGAGGCGAATGAAGCTTTCTTT	CSVGLEANEAFF
.	.	TRBV12-3/TRBV12-4	TRBJ1-2	TGTGCCAGCAGTTTCGGGAGGTACACCTTC	CASSFGRYTF
.	.	TRBV28	TRBJ1-2	TGTGCCAGCAGGATAGCGGTTTTTAACTATGGCTACACCTTC	CASRIAVFNYGYTF
.	few	TRBV7-8	TRBJ1-5	TGTGCCAGCAGCCGCTTTGGAGAAAGCAATCAGCCCCAGCATTTT	CASSRFGESNQPQHF
TRBD2	.	TRBV18	TRBJ2-3	TGTGCCAGCTCACCATATAGCGGGGGGGGCACAGATACGCAGTATTTT	CASSPYSGGGTDTQYF
.	.	TRBV7-3	TRBJ1-1	TGTGCCAGCAGCCCCCAAACCGGGGGGGCTACTGAAGCTTTCTTT	CASSPQTGGATEAFF
.	.	TRBV20-1	TRBJ1-1	TGCAGTGCTAGCCGGTTCCCTGAAGCTTTCTTT	CSASRFPEAFF
.	.	TRBV18	TRBJ1-2	TGTGCCAGCTCACTGAGTACGGACAGCTTCTATGGCTACACCTTC	CASSLSTDSFYGYTF
TRBD2	.	TRBV2	TRBJ2-3	TGTGCCAGCAGGTGGACTAGCGGGGGGGATGATACGCAGTATTTT	CASRWTSGGDDTQYF
TRBD2	.	TRBV5-5	TRBJ2-2	TGTGCCAGCAGCTTGGCCACCGGGAGGGGAAACGGCGGGGAGCTGTTTTTT	CASSLATGRGNGGELFF
.	.	TRBV13	TRBJ1-5	TGTGCCAGCAGCTTCGGCAGGCATAGCAATCAGCCCCAGCATTTT	CASSFGRHSNQPQHF
.	.	TRBV6-6	TRBJ2-2	TGTGCCAGCAGTTACTCGATGGGCAAGACCGGGGAGCTGTTTTTT	CASSYSMGKTGELFF
TRBD1	.	TRBV11-2	TRBJ1-5	TGTGCCAGCAGCCAACGACAGGGAAGCAATCAGCCCCAGCATTTT	CASSQRQGSNQPQHF
TRBD2	.	TRBV2	TRBJ2-7	TGTGCCAGCAGGCCAGCGGGAACCTACGAGCAGTACTTC	CASRPAGTYEQYF
.	.	TRBV5-1	TRBJ2-6	TGCGCCAGCAGCTTGGACAGGGTCCCTGGGGCCAACGTCCTGACTTTC	CASSLDRVPGANVLTF
TRBD1	.	TRBV29-1	TRBJ1-1	TGCAGCGCGGGACAGGGGACGAACACTGAAGCTTTCTTT	CSAGQGTNTEAFF
.	.	TRBV12-3/TRBV12-4	TRBJ2-1	TGTGCCAGCAGTCCCAACTCCCGGGAGCAGTTCTTC	CASSPNSREQFF
.	.	TRBV9	TRBJ2-3	TGTGCCAGCAGCGTAGGGACTTACACAGATACGCAGTATTTT	CASSVGTYTDTQYF
TRBD1	.	TRBV19	TRBJ1-2	TGTGCCAGTAGTACACAGGGGGCCCGAAATGGCTACACCTTC	CASSTQGARNGYTF
TRBD2	.	TRBV7-2	TRBJ2-5	TGTGCCAGCAGCTTAGGTCCCGGAGCGGGGGAGACCCAGTACTTC	CASSLGPGAGETQYF
TRBD1	.	TRBV19	TRBJ1-1	TGTGCCAGTACCCTCCCCCCCGACAGGGGGAGGACTGAAGCTTTCTTT	CASTLPPDRGRTEAFF
.	.	TRBV29-1	TRBJ2-7	TGCAGCGTCAGGACAAATTCCTACGAGCAGTACTTC	CSVRTNSYEQYF
TRBD2	once	TRBV5-4	TRBJ2-1	TGTGCCAGCAGCCGAGCGGGGAACTCCCACAATGAGCAGTTCTTC	CASSRAGNSHNEQFF
TRBD1	.	TRBV7-9	TRBJ2-7	TGTGCCAGCAGCACCCGACAGGGGATCTACGAGCAGTACTTC	CASSTRQGIYEQYF